In this sample, the clone carrying this T cell receptor (beta chain) turned up many times. TCRdb reprocessed the RT-PCR reads with MiXCR, giving one entry per CDR3 protein. The data contain hundreds of thousands of distinct CDR3 sequences, 11% to 15% of them singletons. Germline V gives CDR1 SQVTM, CDR2 ANQGSEA. The CDR3 is 14 amino acids. With 7 bases removed from V and 2 bases from J, the gap between germline ends came to 17 bases. Source material: memory CD4+ T cells from blood. This sequence was found in a female donor in good health, serving as a healthy control. The chain uses TRBV29-1 and TRBJ2-5; D possibly corresponds to TRBD1 (5 bases). The CDR3 here is CSGVDDRPQETQYF. CDR3 DNA sequence: TGCAGCGGGGTGGATGACAGACCACAAGAGACCCAGTACTTC.